The TCR beta chain under discussion was sequenced for a study of blood T cell repertoires in COVID-19 (dated by TCRdb to 2020 to 2021). The study in broad terms: Collaborator samples came from the United States, Italy and Spain and covered acute and convalescent phases of COVID-19. The dataset comprised deeply sampled blood TCRbeta repertoires from subjects exposed to, actively infected with, or recovered from COVID-19. The prospective study material was composed of cDNA or gDNA derived from T cells, B-cell-depleted T cells, or PBMCs. A de-identified subject ID, COVID-19 status, age in years and sex were almost always included in the sample metadata. The repertoires were released in a freely available public database meant as a resource for research on the immune response to SARS-CoV-2. The samples were drawn from the first 160 participants of the ongoing ImmuneRACE study and from 1,254 subjects provided by 6 global collaborators. Where available, HLA class I and class II types were taken from metadata supplied by the sample provider and were not determined by assay-based typing.

Another Seattle source contributed samples from volunteer blood donors who had recovered from COVID-19. Whole blood was collected in K2EDTA tubes by collaborating institutions according to the institutions' own protocols. For TCRbeta analysis, collaborator samples were shipped as frozen whole blood, as isolated PBMCs, or as DNA extracted from either sample type. The immunoSEQ Assay, a bias-controlled multiplex PCR, was used to amplify TCRbeta CDR3 regions from genomic DNA. From the authors' description of their analysis: The number of nucleated cells in each sample was estimated from the amplification of reference gene primers within the assay. Sequence reads were collapsed and filtered to measure the absolute abundance of every unique TCRbeta CDR3 rearrangement. Productive Simpson clonality was computed per sample as the square root of Simpson's diversity index over productive rearrangements. TCRdb provides this immuneACCESS table in a form limited to in-frame rearrangements. Some clones are lacking; in checked studies, under half of them reflect an unresolved V gene, and why the rest are absent is not known. V, J and clone size are taken as reported in that table, and D and trimming were inferred from the DNA itself. The sample records 150,000 or so clones, about 83% of which are singletons. The ten largest make up 6% to 9% of the sample.

Its CDR3 holds 13 amino acids, cysteine through phenylalanine. The CDR3 DNA has 39 bases and is translated from base 1. Per the germline V gene (reference sequence), LNHNV is the CDR1 and YYDKDF is the CDR2. Cut back by 4 bases and 3 bases, the V and J ends lie 9 bases apart. What the study reported, not specific to this receptor: The quantity of clinical and demographic metadata differed by source and by participant and was supplied without curation.

This clone is characterized as medium-sized (0.01 to 0.1%). Its antigen remains undetermined. Base qualities are not at hand, and no much larger clone is one base apart. This sequence uses TRBV15 and TRBJ1-2, and possibly TRBD1, on 5 matching bases. The receptor was derived from a man aged 40-49 years who had recovered from COVID-19. Sequenced sample: peripheral blood. The CDR3 region: CATSTIGDYGYTF. In nucleotides, the sequence is TGTGCCACCAGCACGATAGGGGACTATGGCTACACCTTC. The variable domain in full, with residues beyond the CDR3 obtained from the reference TRBV15 and TRBJ1-2 genes, is DAMVIQNPRYQVTQFGKPVTLSCSQTLNHNVMYWYQQKSSQAPKLLFHYYDKDFNNEADTPDNFQSRRPNTSFCFLDIRSPGLGDTAMYLCATSTIGDYGYTFGSGTRLTVV.